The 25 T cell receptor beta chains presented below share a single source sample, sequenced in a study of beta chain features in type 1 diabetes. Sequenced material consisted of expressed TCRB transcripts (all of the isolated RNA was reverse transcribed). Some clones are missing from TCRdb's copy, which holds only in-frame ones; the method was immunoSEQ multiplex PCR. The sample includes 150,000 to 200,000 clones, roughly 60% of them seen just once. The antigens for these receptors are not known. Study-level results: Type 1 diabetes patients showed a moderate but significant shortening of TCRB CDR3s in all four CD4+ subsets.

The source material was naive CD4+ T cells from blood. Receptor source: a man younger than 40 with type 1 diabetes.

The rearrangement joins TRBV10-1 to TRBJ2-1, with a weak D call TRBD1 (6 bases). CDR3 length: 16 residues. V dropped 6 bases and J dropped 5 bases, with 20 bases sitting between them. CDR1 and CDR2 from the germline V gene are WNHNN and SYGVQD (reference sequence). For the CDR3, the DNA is TGCGCCAGCAGCGATCATAGTGCAGGGGAACACAATGAGCAGTTCTTC. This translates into CASSDHSAGEHNEQFF.

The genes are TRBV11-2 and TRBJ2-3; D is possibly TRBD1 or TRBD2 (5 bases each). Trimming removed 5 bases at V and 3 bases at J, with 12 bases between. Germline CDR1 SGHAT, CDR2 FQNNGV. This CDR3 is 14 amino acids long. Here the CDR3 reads CASSQGDGTDTQYF. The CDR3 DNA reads TGTGCCAGCAGCCAAGGGGACGGGACAGATACGCAGTATTTT.

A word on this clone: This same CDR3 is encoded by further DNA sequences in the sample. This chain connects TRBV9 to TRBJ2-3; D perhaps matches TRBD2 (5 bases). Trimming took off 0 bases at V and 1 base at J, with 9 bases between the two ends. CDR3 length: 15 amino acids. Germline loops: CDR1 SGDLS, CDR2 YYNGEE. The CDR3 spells CASSVAGVGTDTQYF. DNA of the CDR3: TGTGCCAGCAGCGTAGCCGGGGTGGGCACAGATACGCAGTATTTT.

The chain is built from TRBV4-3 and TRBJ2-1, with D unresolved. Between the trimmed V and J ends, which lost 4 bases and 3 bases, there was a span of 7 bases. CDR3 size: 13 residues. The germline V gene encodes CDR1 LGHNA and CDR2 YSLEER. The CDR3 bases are TGCGCCAGCAGCCGAACTTACTACAATGAGCAGTTCTTC. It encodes CASSRTYYNEQFF.

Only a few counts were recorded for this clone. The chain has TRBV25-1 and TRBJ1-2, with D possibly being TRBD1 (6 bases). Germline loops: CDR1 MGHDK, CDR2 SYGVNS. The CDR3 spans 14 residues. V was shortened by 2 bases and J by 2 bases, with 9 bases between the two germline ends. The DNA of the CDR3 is TGTGCCAGCAGTGAAGGACAGAAGAACTATGGCTACACCTTC. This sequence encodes CASSEGQKNYGYTF.

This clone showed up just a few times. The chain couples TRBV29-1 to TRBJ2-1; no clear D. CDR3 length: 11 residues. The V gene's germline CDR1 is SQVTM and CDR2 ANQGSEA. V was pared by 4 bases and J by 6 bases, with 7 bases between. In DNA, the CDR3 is TGCAGCGTTGTACTCTTCAATGAGCAGTTCTTC. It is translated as CSVVLFNEQFF.

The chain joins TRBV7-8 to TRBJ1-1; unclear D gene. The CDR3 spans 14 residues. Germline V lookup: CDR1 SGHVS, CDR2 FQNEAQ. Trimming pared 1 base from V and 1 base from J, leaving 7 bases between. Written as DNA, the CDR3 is TGTGCCAGCAGCTTAGGAGGATCGAACACTGAAGCTTTCTTT. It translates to CASSLGGSNTEAFF.

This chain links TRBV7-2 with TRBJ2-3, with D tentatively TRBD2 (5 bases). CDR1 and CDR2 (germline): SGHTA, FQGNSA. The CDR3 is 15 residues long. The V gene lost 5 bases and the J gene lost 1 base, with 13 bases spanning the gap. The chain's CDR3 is CASSPRGGRTDTQYF. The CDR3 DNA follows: TGTGCCAGCAGCCCCCGTGGCGGGCGCACAGATACGCAGTATTTT.

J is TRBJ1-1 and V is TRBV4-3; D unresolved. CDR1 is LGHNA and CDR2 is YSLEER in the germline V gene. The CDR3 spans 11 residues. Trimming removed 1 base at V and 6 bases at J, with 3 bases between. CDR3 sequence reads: CASSQGPEAFF. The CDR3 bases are TGCGCCAGCAGCCAAGGCCCTGAAGCTTTCTTT.

The CDR3 DNA sequence: TGTGCCACCCGGGCTTCAGGGGCCAACGTCCTGACTTTC. As protein: CATRASGANVLTF. V gene TRBV14 combines with J gene TRBJ2-6, with D unresolved. CDR1 is SGHDN, CDR2 FVKESK, per germline. V was pared by 10 bases and J by 4 bases, with 11 bases between. CDR3 size: 13 residues.

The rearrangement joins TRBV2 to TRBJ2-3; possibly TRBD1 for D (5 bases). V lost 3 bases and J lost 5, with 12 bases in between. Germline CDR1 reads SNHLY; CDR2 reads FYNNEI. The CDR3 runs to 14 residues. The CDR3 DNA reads TGTGCCAGCAGTGAGAACAGGATACAAGATACGCAGTATTTT. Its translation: CASSENRIQDTQYF.

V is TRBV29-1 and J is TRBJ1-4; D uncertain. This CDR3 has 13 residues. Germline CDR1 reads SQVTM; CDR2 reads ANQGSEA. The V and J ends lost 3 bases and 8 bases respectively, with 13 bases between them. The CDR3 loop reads CSVDLGMGEKLFF. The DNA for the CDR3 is TGCAGCGTTGACCTCGGGATGGGGGAAAAACTGTTTTTT.

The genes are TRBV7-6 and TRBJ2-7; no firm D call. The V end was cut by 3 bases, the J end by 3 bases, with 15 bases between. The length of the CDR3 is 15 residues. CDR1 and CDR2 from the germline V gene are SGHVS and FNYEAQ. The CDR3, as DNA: TGTGCCAGCAGCTTTGCCTTGGTGGATTACTACGAGCAGTACTTC. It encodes CASSFALVDYYEQYF.

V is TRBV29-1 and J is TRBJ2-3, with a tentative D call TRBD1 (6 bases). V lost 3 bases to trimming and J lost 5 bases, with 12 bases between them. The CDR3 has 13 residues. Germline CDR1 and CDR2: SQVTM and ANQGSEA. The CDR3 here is CSVDRGRGDTQYF. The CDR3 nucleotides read TGCAGCGTTGACAGGGGCCGAGGAGATACGCAGTATTTT.

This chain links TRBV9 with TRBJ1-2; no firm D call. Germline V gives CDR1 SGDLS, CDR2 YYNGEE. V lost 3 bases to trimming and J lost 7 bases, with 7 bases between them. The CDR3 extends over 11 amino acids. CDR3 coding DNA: TGTGCCAGCAGCGACCCATTTGGCTACACCTTC. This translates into CASSDPFGYTF.

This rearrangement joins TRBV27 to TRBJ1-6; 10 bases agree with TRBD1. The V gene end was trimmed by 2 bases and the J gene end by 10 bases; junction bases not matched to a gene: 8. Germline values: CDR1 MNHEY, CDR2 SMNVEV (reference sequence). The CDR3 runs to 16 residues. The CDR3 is CASSLMWGTGVSPLHF. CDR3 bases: TGTGCCAGCAGTTTAATGTGGGGGACAGGGGTCTCACCCCTCCACTTT.

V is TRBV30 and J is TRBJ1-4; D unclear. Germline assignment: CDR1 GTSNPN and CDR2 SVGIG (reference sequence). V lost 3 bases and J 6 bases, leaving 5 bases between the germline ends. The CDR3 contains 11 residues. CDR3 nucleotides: TGTGCCTGGAGGGTATATGAAAAACTGTTTTTT. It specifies CAWRVYEKLFF.

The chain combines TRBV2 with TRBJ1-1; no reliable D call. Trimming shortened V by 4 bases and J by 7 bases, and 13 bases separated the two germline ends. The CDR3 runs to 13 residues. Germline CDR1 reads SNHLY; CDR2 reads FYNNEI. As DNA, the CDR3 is TGTGCCAGCAGTGCTGAATGGGGAGATGAAGCTTTCTTT. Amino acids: CASSAEWGDEAFF.

CDR3 residues: CASSQLRAGGPGDTQYF. In DNA form, the CDR3 reads TGTGCCAGCAGTCAACTACGAGCGGGGGGGCCTGGAGATACGCAGTATTTT. The V call is TRBV27, the J call TRBJ2-3; 10 positions agree with TRBD2. The CDR3 length is 17 residues. CDR1 and CDR2 from the germline V gene are MNHEY and SMNVEV (reference sequence). J gave up 5 bases and V 5 bases, and 13 bases lay outside the gene matches.

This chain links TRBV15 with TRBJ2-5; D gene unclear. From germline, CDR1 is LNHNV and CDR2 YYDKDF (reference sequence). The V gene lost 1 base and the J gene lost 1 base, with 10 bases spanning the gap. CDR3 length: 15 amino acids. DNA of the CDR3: TGTGCCACCAGCAGAGGACCGCCGGGCCAAGAGACCCAGTACTTC. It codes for CATSRGPPGQETQYF.

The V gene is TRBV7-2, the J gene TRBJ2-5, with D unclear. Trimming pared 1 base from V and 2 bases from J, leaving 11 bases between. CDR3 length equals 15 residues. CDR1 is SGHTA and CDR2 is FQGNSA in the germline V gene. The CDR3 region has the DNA TGTGCCAGCAGCTTAGTAGGCGGCAGACAAGAGACCCAGTACTTC. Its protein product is CASSLVGGRQETQYF.

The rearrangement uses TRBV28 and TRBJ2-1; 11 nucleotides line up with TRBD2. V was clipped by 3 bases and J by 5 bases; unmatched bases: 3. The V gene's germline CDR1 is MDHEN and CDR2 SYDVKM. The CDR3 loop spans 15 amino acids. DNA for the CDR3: TGTGCCAGCAGTTTCACTAGCGGGGGTAACAATGAGCAGTTCTTC. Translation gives CASSFTSGGNNEQFF.

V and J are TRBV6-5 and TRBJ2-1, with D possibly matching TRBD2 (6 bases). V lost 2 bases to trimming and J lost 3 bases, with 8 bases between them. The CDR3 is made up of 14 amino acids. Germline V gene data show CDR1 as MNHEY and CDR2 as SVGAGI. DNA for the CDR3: TGTGCCAGCAGTTACACGGGGGACTACAATGAGCAGTTCTTC. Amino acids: CASSYTGDYNEQFF.

The CDR3 sequence: CASRPDRAGSPLHF. CDR3 DNA: TGTGCCAGCAGGCCCGACAGGGCAGGCTCACCCCTCCACTTT. The chain recombines TRBV5-4 with TRBJ1-6; 7 bases match TRBD1. The trim removed 5 bases at V and 10 bases at J, leaving 9 bases unmatched. From germline, CDR1 is SGHNT and CDR2 YYREEE (reference sequence). There are 14 residues in the CDR3.

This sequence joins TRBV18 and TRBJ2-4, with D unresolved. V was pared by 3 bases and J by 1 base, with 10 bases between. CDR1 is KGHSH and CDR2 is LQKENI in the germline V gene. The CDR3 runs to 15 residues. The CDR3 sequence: CASSPVSQAKNIQYF. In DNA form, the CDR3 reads TGTGCCAGCTCACCCGTGTCCCAGGCCAAAAACATTCAGTACTTC.